This TCR beta chain was captured in a study of cytomegalovirus exposure and HLA in healthy donors. Whole-study findings and limits: In vitro confirmation showed three CMV-associated chains to be CMV antigen specific. HLA alleles showed associations with 15,000 to 20,000 TCR beta sequences in a later analysis, at a 0.05 false discovery rate.

The germline V gene has CDR1 SGDLS and CDR2 YYNGEE. CDR3 size: 16 residues. V trimming: 4 bases; J trimming: 0 bases; junction bases outside the gene matches: 9. Amplification used 60 Vbeta primers and 13 Jbeta primers. Original methodology: Later, an analysis found 75 million to 100 million unique TCR beta chains, and roughly 9.9 million of these were shared. Libraries were prepared by immunoSEQ multiplex PCR; TCRdb keeps only in-frame clonotypes and omits some of them. The V and J calls and the clone size are those of that table, but D and trimming were determined from the DNA. This sample carries roughly 100,000 clones, about 75% of them seen once, and the ten largest clones take 10%. As to this clone: Its target is not known.

The sequenced sample consisted of PBMCs. The chain links TRBV9 to TRBJ1-1; 7 bases are a match to TRBD1. The TCR comes from a man in his fifties in good health and CMV-seronegative. In DNA form, the CDR3 reads TGTGCCAGCAGCTCCTTCGTCGACAGGGTGAACACTGAAGCTTTCTTT. The encoded protein is CASSSFVDRVNTEAFF.